The present T cell receptor beta chain was sequenced within a study of OX40 agonist ivuxolimab in advanced cancers. The table lists this clone with a few counts. Clones were read by immunoSEQ multiplex PCR, and TCRdb kept only the in-frame ones, dropping some. Of 15,000 to 20,000 clones listed, 70% to 85% are singletons. V was pared by 4 bases and J by 5 bases, with 5 bases of the junction left unmatched. This CDR3 has 14 amino acids. The V gene's germline CDR1 is SEHNR and CDR2 FQNEAQ (reference sequence). The receptor was derived from an adult with an advanced solid tumor such as melanoma, head and neck, liver or kidney cancer. V usage is TRBV7-9 and J usage is TRBJ2-7; 10 nucleotides align to TRBD1. The sequenced sample was CD4+ or CD8+ T cells sorted from blood, obtained in a trial of the OX40 agonist ivuxolimab. In nucleotides, the CDR3 is TGTGCCAGCAGCTCGATTGGGACAGGGGACGAGCAGTACTTC. Translated, it gives CASSSIGTGDEQYF.